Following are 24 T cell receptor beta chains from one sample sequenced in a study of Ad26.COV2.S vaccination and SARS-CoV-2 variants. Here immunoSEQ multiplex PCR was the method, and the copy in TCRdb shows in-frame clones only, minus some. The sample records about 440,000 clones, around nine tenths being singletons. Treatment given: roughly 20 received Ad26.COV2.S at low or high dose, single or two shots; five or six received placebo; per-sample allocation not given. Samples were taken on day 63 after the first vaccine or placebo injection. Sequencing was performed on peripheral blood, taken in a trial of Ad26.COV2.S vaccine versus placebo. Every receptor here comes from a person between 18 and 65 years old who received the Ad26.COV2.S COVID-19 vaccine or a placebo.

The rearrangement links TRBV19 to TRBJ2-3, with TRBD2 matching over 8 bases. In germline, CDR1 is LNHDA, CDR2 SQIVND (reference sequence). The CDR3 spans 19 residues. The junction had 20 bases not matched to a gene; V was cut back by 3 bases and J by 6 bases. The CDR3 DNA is TGTGCCAGTAGTATCCTCCCCTCAGTTAGCGGGACCCTAAGGGATACGCAGTATTTT. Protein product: CASSILPSVSGTLRDTQYF. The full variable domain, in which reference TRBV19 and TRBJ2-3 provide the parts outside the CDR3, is DGGITQSPKYLFRKEGQNVTLSCEQNLNHDAMYWYRQDPGQGLRLIYYSQIVNDFQKGDIAEGYSVSREKKESFPLTVTSAQKNPTAFYLCASSILPSVSGTLRDTQYFGPGTRLTVL.

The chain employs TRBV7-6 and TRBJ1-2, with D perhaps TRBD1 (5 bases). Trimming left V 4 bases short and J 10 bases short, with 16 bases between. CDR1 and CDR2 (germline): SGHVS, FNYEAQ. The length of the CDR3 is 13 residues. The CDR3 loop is CASSSIGRGVYTF. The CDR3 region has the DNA TGTGCCAGCAGCTCCATCGGCCGGGGCGTCTACACCTTC.

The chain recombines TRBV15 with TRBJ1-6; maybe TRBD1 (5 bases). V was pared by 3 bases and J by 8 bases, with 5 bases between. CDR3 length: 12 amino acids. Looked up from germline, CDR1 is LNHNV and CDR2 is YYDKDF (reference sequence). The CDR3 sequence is CATSSRDSPLHF. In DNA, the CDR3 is TGTGCCACCAGCAGCAGGGATTCACCCCTCCACTTT.

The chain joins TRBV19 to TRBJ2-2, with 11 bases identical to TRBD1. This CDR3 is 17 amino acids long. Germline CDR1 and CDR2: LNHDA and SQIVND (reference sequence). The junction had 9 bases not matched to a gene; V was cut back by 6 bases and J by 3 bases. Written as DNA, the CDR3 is TGTGCCAGTAGCTCAATGGGGGACAGGGGGTACACCGGGGAGCTGTTTTTT. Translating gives CASSSMGDRGYTGELFF. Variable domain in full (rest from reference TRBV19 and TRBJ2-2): DGGITQSPKYLFRKEGQNVTLSCEQNLNHDAMYWYRQDPGQGLRLIYYSQIVNDFQKGDIAEGYSVSREKKESFPLTVTSAQKNPTAFYLCASSSMGDRGYTGELFFGEGSRLTVL.

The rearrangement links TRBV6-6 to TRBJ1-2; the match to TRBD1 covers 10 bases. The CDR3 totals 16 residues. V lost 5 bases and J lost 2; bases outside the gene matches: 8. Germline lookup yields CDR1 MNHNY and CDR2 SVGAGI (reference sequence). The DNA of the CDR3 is TGTGCCAGCAGTCGAGGGACAGGGGTAGCAAACTATGGCTACACCTTC. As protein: CASSRGTGVANYGYTF.

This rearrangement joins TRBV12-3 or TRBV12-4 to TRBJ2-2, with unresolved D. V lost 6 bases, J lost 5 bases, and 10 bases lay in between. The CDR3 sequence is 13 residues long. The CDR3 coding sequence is TGTGCCAGCAGCCGATTGGATACCGGGGAGCTGTTTTTT. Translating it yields CASSRLDTGELFF.

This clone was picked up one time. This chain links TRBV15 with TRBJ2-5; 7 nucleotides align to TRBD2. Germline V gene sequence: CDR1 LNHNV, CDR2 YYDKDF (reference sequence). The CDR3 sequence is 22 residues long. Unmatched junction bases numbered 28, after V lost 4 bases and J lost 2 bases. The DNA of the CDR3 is TGTGCCACCAGCAATTTCCACCAGGCCGTGGGGAGGGCCCATCGAACTCAAGAGACCCAGTACTTC. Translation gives CATSNFHQAVGRAHRTQETQYF.

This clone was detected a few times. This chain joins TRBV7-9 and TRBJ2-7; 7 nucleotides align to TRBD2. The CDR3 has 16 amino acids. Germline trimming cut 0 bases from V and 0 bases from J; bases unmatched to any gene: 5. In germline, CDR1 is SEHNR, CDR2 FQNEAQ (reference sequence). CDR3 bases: TGTGCCAGCAGCTTAGCCGGGGAGGGCCGCTCCTACGAGCAGTACTTC. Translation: CASSLAGEGRSYEQYF.

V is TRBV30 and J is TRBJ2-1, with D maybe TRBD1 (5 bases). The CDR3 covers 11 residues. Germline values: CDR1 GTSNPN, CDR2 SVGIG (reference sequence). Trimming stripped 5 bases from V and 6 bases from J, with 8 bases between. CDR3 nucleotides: TGTGCCTGGCAGGGTCGCAATGAGCAGTTCTTC. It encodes CAWQGRNEQFF.

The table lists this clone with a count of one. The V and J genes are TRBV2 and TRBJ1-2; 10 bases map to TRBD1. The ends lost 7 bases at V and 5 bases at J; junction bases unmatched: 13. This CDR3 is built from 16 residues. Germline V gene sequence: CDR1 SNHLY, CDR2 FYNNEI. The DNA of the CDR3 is TGTGCCAGCACAAAGACAGGGGGCGTAACCGGATATGGCTACACCTTC. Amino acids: CASTKTGGVTGYGYTF.

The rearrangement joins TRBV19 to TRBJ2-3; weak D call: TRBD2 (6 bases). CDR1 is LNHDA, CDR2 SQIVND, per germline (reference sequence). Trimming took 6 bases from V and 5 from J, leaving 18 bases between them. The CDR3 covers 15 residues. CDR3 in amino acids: CASRTAGQAGDTQYF. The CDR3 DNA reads TGTGCCAGTAGGACCGCCGGTCAAGCGGGAGATACGCAGTATTTT.

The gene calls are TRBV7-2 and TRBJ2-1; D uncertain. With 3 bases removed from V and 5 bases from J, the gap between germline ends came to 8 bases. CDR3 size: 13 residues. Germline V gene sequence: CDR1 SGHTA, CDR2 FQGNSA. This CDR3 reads CASSFGPDNEQFF. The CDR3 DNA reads TGTGCCAGCAGCTTCGGCCCAGACAATGAGCAGTTCTTC.

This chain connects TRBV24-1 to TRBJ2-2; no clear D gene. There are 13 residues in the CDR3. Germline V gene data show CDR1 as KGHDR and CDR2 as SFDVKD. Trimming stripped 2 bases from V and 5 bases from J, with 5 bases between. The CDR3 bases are TGTGCCACCAGTGATTACCTGACCGGGGAGCTGTTTTTT. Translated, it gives CATSDYLTGELFF.

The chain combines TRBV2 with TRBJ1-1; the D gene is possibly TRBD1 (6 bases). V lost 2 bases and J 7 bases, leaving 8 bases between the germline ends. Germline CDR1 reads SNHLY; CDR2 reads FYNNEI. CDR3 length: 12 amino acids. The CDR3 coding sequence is TGTGCCAGCAGTGAACAGGGGTATGAAGCTTTCTTT. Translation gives CASSEQGYEAFF.

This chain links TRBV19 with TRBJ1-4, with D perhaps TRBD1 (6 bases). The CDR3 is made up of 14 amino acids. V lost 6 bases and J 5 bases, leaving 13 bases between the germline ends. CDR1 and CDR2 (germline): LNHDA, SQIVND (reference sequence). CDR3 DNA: TGTGCCAGTAGCCGGACGACAGGCAATGAAAAACTGTTTTTT. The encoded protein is CASSRTTGNEKLFF.

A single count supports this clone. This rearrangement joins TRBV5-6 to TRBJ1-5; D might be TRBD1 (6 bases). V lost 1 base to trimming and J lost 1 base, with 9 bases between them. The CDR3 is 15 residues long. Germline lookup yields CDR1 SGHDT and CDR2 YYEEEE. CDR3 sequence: CASSLRGASNQPQHF. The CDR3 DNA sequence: TGTGCCAGCAGCTTGCGGGGGGCGAGCAATCAGCCCCAGCATTTT.

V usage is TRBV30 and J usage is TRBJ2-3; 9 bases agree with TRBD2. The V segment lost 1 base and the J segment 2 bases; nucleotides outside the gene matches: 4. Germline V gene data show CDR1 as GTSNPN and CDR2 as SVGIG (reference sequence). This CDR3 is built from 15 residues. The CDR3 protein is CAWSGLAGFTDTQYF. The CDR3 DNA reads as TGTGCCTGGAGTGGCCTAGCGGGGTTCACAGATACGCAGTATTTT.

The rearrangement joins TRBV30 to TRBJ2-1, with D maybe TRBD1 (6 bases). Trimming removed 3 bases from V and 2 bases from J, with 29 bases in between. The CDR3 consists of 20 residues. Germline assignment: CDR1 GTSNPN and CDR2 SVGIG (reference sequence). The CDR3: CAWRGGSRGSNTQAYNEQFF. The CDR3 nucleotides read TGTGCCTGGAGAGGAGGTAGTAGGGGGTCTAACACCCAGGCCTACAATGAGCAGTTCTTC.

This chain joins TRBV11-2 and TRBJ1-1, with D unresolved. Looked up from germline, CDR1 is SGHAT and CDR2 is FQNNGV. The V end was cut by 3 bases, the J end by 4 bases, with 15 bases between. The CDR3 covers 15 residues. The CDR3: CASSFQLPSGTEAFF. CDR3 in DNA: TGTGCCAGCAGCTTCCAGCTTCCGAGTGGCACTGAAGCTTTCTTT.

The CDR3 region has the DNA TGTGCCAGTAGTAAGAGTACAGGGGTCAATCAGCCCCAGCATTTT. Protein product: CASSKSTGVNQPQHF. The rearrangement links TRBV19 to TRBJ1-5, with 7 bases lining up with TRBD1. With 4 bases clipped from V and 3 bases from J, the junction kept 6 bases outside the gene matches. The germline V gene encodes CDR1 LNHDA and CDR2 SQIVND (reference sequence). The CDR3 loop spans 15 amino acids.

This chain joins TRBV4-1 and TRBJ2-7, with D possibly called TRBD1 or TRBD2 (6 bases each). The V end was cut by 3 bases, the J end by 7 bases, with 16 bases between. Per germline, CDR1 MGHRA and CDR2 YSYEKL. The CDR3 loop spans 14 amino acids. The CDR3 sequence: CASSHGGRDGEQYF. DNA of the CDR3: TGCGCCAGCAGCCACGGGGGCCGCGATGGGGAGCAGTACTTC.

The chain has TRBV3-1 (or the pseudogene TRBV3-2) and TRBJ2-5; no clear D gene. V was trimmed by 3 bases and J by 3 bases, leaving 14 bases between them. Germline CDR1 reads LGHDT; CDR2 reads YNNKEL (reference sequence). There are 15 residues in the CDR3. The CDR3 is CASSQARTTKETQYF. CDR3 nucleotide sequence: TGTGCCAGCAGCCAGGCGCGAACCACGAAAGAGACCCAGTACTTC.

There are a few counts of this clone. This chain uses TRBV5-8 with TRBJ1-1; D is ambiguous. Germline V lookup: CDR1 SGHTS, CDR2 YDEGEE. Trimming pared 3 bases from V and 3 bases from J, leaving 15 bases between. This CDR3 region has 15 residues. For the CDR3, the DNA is TGTGCCAGCAGCTCCGGGCCCTATCAAGACACTGAAGCTTTCTTT. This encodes CASSSGPYQDTEAFF. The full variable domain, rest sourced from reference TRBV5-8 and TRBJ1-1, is EAGVTQSPTHLIKTRGQQATLRCSPISGHTSVYWYQQALGLGLQFLLWYDEGEERNRGNFPPRFSGRQFPNYSSELNVNALELEDSALYLCASSSGPYQDTEAFFGQGTRLTVV.

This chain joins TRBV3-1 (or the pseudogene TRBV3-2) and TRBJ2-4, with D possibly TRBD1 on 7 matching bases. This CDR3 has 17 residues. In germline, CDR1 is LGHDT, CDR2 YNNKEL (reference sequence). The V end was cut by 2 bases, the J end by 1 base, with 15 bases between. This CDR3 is CASSQPRGVGAKNIQYF. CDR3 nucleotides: TGTGCCAGCAGCCAACCCAGGGGGGTAGGGGCCAAAAACATTCAGTACTTC.